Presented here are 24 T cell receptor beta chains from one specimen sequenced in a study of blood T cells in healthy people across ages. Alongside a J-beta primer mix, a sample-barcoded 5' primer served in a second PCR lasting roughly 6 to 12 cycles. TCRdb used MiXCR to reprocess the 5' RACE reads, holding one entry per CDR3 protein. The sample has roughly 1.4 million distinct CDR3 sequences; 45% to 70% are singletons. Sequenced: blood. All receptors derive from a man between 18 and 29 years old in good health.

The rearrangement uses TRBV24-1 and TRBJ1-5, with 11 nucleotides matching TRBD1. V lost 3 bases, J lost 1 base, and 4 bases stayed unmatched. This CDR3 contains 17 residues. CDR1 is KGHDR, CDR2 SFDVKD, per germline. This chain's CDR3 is CATSDPGQGVSNQPQHF. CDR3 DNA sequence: TGTGCCACCAGTGATCCGGGACAGGGGGTCAGCAATCAGCCCCAGCATTTT.

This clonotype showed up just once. The CDR3 spells CSAWPSVYTEAFF. CDR3 nucleotide sequence: TGCAGCGCCTGGCCATCGGTCTACACTGAAGCTTTCTTT. The rearrangement joins TRBV29-1 to TRBJ1-1, with D unclear. V gave up 7 bases and J gave up 3 bases, with 15 bases separating them. This CDR3 comprises 13 residues. In germline, CDR1 is SQVTM, CDR2 ANQGSEA.

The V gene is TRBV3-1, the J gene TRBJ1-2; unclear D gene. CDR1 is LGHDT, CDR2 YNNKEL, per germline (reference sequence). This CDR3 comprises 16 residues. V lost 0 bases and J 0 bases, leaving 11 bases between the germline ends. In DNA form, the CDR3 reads TGTGCCAGCAGCCAAGATGAACAGCTAGCTAACTATGGCTACACCTTC. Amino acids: CASSQDEQLANYGYTF.

Here the CDR3 reads CASSPGTGEYYNEQFF. CDR3 coding DNA: TGTGCCAGCAGCCCGGGGACAGGGGAATACTACAATGAGCAGTTCTTC. The chain couples TRBV2 to TRBJ2-1; TRBD1 aligns across 10 bases. The CDR3 is made up of 16 amino acids. Trimming at V came to 6 bases and at J to 3 bases, leaving 8 bases not matched to a gene. Germline lookup yields CDR1 SNHLY and CDR2 FYNNEI.

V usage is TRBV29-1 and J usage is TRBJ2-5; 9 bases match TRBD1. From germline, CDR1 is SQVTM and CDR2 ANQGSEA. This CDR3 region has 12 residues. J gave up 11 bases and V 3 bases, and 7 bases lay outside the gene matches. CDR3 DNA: TGCAGCGTTGAGGGGACAGGGCCTGAGCAGTACTTC. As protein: CSVEGTGPEQYF. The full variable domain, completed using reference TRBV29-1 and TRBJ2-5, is SAVISQKPSRDICQRGTSLTIQCQVDSQVTMMFWYRQQPGQSLTLIATANQGSEATYESGFVIDKFPISRPNLTFSTLTVSNMSPEDSSIYLCSVEGTGPEQYFGPGTRLLVL.

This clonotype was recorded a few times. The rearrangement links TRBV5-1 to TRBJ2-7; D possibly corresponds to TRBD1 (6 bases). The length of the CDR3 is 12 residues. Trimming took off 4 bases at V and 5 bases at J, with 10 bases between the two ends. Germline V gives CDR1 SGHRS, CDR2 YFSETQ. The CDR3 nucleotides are TGCGCCAGCAGCCCACAGGGCCACGAGCAGTACTTC. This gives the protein CASSPQGHEQYF.

The chain's CDR3 is CASSHRSTGGQETQYF. The CDR3 DNA follows: TGCGCCAGCAGCCACCGGTCGACAGGCGGGCAAGAGACCCAGTACTTC. The V call is TRBV4-1, the J call TRBJ2-5, with D possibly matching TRBD1 (6 bases). The CDR3 is 16 amino acids. V dropped 3 bases and J dropped 2 bases, with 16 bases sitting between them. The V gene's germline CDR1 is MGHRA and CDR2 YSYEKL.

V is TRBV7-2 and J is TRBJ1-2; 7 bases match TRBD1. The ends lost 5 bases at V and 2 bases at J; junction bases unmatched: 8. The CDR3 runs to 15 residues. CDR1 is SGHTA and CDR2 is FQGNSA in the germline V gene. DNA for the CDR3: TGTGCCAGCAGCCCCCGGACAGGCTGGAACTATGGCTACACCTTC. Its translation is CASSPRTGWNYGYTF.

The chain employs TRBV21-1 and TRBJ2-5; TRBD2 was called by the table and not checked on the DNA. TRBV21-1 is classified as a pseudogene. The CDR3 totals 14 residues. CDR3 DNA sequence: TGTGCCAGCAGCTGCCAGCGGATCCAAGAGACCCAGTACTTC. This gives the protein CASSCQRIQETQYF.

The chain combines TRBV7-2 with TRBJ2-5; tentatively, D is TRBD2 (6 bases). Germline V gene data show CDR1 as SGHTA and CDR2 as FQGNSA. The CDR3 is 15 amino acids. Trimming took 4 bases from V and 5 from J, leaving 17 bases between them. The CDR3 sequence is CASSSRDWVTETQYF. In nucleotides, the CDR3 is TGTGCCAGCAGCTCGAGGGACTGGGTGACCGAGACCCAGTACTTC.

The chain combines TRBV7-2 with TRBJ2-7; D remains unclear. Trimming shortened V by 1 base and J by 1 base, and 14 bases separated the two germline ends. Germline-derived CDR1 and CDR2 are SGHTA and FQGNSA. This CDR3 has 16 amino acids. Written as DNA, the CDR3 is TGTGCCAGCAGCTTAGGGTCGGCACAACTTTCCTACGAGCAGTACTTC. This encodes CASSLGSAQLSYEQYF.

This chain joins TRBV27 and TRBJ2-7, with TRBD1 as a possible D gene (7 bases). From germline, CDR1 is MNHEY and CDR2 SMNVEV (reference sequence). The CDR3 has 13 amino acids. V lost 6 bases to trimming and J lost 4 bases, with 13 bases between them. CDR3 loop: CASRNRGGYEQYF. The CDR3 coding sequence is TGTGCCAGCAGGAACAGGGGAGGATACGAGCAGTACTTC.

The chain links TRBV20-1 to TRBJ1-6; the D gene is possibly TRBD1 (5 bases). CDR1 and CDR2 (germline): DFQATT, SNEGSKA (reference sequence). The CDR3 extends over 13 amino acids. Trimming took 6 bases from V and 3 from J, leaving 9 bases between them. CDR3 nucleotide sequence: TGCAGTGCCCAGGGATACTATAATTCACCCCTCCACTTT. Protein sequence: CSAQGYYNSPLHF.

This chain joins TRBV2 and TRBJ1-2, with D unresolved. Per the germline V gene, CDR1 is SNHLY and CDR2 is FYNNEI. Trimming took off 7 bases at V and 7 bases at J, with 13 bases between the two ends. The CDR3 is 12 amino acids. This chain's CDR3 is CASMWPRAGYTF. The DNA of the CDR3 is TGTGCCAGCATGTGGCCCCGGGCTGGCTACACCTTC.

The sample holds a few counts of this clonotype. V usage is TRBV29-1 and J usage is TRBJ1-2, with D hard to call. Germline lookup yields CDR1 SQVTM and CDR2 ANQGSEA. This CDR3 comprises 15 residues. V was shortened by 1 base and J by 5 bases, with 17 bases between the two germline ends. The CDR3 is CSVEALPSHTYGYTF. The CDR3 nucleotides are TGCAGCGTTGAAGCCCTCCCCTCTCATACTTATGGCTACACCTTC. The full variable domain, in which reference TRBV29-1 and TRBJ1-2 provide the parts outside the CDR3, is SAVISQKPSRDICQRGTSLTIQCQVDSQVTMMFWYRQQPGQSLTLIATANQGSEATYESGFVIDKFPISRPNLTFSTLTVSNMSPEDSSIYLCSVEALPSHTYGYTFGSGTRLTVV.

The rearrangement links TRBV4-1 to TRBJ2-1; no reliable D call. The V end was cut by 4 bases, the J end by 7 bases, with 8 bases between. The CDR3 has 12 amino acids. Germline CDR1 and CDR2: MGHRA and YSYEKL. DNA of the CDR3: TGCGCCAGCAGCCCCAATTTGAATGAGCAGTTCTTC. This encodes CASSPNLNEQFF.

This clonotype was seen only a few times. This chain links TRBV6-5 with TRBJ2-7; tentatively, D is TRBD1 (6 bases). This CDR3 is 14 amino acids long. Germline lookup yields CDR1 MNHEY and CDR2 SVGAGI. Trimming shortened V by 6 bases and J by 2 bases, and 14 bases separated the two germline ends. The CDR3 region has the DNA TGTGCCAGCAGGAGGGGGAGTCAAACCTACGAGCAGTACTTC. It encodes CASRRGSQTYEQYF.

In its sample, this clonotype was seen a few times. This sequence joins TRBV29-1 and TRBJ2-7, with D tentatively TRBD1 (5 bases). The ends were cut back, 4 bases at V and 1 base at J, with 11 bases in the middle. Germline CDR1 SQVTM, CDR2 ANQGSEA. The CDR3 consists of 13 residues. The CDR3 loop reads CSVVVPGSYEQYF. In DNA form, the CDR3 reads TGCAGCGTTGTGGTTCCAGGGTCCTACGAGCAGTACTTC.

The CDR3: CSASLTGTGAYGYTF. In DNA, the CDR3 is TGCAGTGCTAGTCTGACCGGGACAGGGGCTTATGGCTACACCTTC. The chain is built from TRBV20-1 and TRBJ1-2; 10 bases are shared with TRBD1. In germline, CDR1 is DFQATT, CDR2 SNEGSKA (reference sequence). J lost 5 bases, V lost 3 bases, and 9 bases had no gene match. CDR3 length: 15 amino acids.

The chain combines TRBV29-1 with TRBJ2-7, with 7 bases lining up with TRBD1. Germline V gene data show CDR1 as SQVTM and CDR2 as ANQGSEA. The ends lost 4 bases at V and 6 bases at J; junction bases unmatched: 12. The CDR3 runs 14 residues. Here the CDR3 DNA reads TGCAGCGTTGCCTCCTCGGACAGGCTCGGCGAGCAGTACTTC. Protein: CSVASSDRLGEQYF.

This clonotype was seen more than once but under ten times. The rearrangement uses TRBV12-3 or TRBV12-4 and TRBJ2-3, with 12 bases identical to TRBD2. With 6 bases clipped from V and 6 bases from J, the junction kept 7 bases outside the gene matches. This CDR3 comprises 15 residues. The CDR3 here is CASRLAGGPPDTQYF. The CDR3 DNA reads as TGTGCCAGCAGGCTAGCGGGAGGGCCCCCGGATACGCAGTATTTT.

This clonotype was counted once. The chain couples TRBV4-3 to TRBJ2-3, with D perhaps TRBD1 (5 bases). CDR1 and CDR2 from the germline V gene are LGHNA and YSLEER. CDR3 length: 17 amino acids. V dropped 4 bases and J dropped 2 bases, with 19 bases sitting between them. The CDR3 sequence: CASSREPQEPSTDTQYF. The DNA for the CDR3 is TGCGCCAGCAGCCGAGAGCCACAGGAGCCCTCCACAGATACGCAGTATTTT.

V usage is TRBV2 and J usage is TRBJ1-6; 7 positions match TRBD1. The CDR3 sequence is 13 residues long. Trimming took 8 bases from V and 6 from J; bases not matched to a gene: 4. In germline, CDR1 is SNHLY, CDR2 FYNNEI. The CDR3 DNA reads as TGTGCCAGCCCGGGACAGAGTAATTCACCCCTCCACTTT. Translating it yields CASPGQSNSPLHF.

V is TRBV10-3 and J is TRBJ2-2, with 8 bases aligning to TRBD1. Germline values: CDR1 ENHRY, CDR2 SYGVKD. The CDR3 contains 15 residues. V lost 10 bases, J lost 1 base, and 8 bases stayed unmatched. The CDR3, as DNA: TGTGCCACCAAGGGACAGGCCTTGAACACCGGGGAGCTGTTTTTT. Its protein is CATKGQALNTGELFF.